This TCR beta chain emerged from a study of glioma-infiltrating T cells after dendritic cell vaccination. Background on the study: At biweekly intervals, patients got three intradermal dendritic cell vaccine injections.

Repertoires were generated with immunoSEQ multiplex PCR, while TCRdb's copy carries only in-frame clones and drops some. The table records approximately 82,000 clones, approximately 90% of them present only once. The CDR3 has 15 amino acids. The V segment lost 6 bases and the J segment 5 bases; nucleotides outside the gene matches: 9. Germline V lookup: CDR1 SGHAT, CDR2 FQDESV (reference sequence). The sequence came from a human donor with glioblastoma. Sequencing used blood, obtained before dendritic cell vaccination. The chain links TRBV11-1 to TRBJ2-5, with 10 bases identical to TRBD1. The CDR3 DNA reads TGTGCCAGCAGACCCGGGACAGGGGTGGAGGAGACCCAGTACTTC. Amino acids: CASRPGTGVEETQYF.